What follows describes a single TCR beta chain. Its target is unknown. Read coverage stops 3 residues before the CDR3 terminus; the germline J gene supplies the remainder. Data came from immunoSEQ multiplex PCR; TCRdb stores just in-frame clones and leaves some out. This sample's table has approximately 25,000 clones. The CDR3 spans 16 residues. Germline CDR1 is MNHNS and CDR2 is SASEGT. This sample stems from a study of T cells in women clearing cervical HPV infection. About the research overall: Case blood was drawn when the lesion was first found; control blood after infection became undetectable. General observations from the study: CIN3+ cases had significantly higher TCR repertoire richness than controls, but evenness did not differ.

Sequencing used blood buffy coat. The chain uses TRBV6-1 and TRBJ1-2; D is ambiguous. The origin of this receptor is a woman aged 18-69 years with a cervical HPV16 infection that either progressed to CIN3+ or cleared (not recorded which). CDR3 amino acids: CASSEVSSGYSYDYTF. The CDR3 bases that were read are TGTGCCAGCAGTGAAGTTAGTAGCGGGTACTCCTACGAC.